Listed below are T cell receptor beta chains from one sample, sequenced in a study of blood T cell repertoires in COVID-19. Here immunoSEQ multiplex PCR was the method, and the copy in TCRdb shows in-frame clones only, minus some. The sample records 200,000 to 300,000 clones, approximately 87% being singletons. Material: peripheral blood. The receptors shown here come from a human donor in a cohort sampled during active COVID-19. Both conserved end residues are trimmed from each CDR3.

CDR3: SVGTPGLGTEAF
J: TRBJ1-1
V: TRBV29-1

CDR3: ASRRDRRGYGYT
J: TRBJ1-2
V: TRBV6-5

CDR3: SASQFSYNEQF
J: TRBJ2-1
V: TRBV20-1

CDR3: ASRSPGQSYEQY
J: TRBJ2-7
V: TRBV5-5

CDR3: ASSQEIDRTYEQY
J: TRBJ2-7
V: TRBV4-3

CDR3: ASSKNRRGRQRRYAQY
J: TRBJ2-7
V: TRBV11-3

CDR3: ASSLPGGPNEQF
J: TRBJ2-1
V: TRBV5-5

CDR3: ASSPPQGPYEQY
J: TRBJ2-7
V: TRBV18

CDR3: ASSQRDRVPLYGYT
J: TRBJ1-2
V: TRBV6-2/TRBV6-3

CDR3: ASRAAGVRYGYT
J: TRBJ1-2
V: TRBV6-5

CDR3: ATSDRGSGNTIY
J: TRBJ1-3
V: TRBV24-1

CDR3: ASSTTSGGNYEQF
J: TRBJ2-1
V: TRBV5-6

CDR3: ASSIQGSGANVLT
J: TRBJ2-6
V: TRBV19

CDR3: ASSLGTGREGETQY
J: TRBJ2-5
V: TRBV5-6

CDR3: ASSSPDSYQETQY
J: TRBJ2-5
V: TRBV28

CDR3: ASRITVNTEAF
J: TRBJ1-1
V: TRBV27

CDR3: ASSALAGIYNEQF
J: TRBJ2-1
V: TRBV28

CDR3: ASSLVSHNEQF
J: TRBJ2-1
V: TRBV5-8

CDR3: ASSPFSTGELF
J: TRBJ2-2
V: TRBV3-1/TRBV3-2

CDR3: ASSLGTGGTEAF
J: TRBJ1-1
V: TRBV3-1/TRBV3-2

CDR3: ASSFSGVVNEQF
J: TRBJ2-1
V: TRBV7-8

CDR3: ASSFSARAAKNIQY
J: TRBJ2-4
V: TRBV27

CDR3: ASSPPIAGQLYGYT
J: TRBJ1-2
V: TRBV18

CDR3: ASSIAAGGFSGQPQH
J: TRBJ1-5
V: TRBV19

CDR3: ASSQHSGNTIY
J: TRBJ1-3
V: TRBV3-1/TRBV3-2

CDR3: ASTTLAGGTGELF
J: TRBJ2-2
V: TRBV6-5

CDR3: ASSPQGFGEAF
J: TRBJ1-1
V: TRBV7-9

CDR3: ASSFSVGFDYGYT
J: TRBJ1-2
V: TRBV27

CDR3: ASSQDPGRVREQY
J: TRBJ2-7
V: TRBV4-2

CDR3: ATSREKGATYEQY
J: TRBJ2-7
V: TRBV15

CDR3: AISGGVRGRANEQF
J: TRBJ2-1
V: TRBV10-3

CDR3: ASSLAGGLRQETQY
J: TRBJ2-5
V: TRBV5-6

CDR3: ASSPGTGSYSGANVLT
J: TRBJ2-6
V: TRBV7-3

CDR3: ASSPGQYNEQF
J: TRBJ2-1
V: TRBV4-1

CDR3: AISEAASSYEQY
J: TRBJ2-7
V: TRBV10-3

CDR3: ASNRDLDITGELF
J: TRBJ2-2
V: TRBV6-5

CDR3: SVVFAGSYPDTQY
J: TRBJ2-3
V: TRBV29-1

CDR3: ASSGLLGQRNTEAF
J: TRBJ1-1
V: TRBV9

CDR3: ATSRPRGGNTGELF
J: TRBJ2-2
V: TRBV15

CDR3: ASSLASGQGYEQY
J: TRBJ2-7
V: TRBV7-9

CDR3: ASSSPTGRNQPQH
J: TRBJ1-5
V: TRBV2

CDR3: ASSLPYRMMNTEAF
J: TRBJ1-1
V: TRBV5-1

CDR3: ASSSDPGTGGGS
J: TRBJ2-7
V: TRBV5-1

CDR3: ASSEDRAGIYGYT
J: TRBJ1-2
V: TRBV2

CDR3: ASSLGTNTGELF
J: TRBJ2-2
V: TRBV11-3